This is a list of T cell receptor beta chains from one sample in a study of blood T cell repertoires in COVID-19. The data were produced by immunoSEQ multiplex PCR, yet TCRdb's version contains in-frame clones alone and is incomplete. The sample holds about 40,000 clones, 85% seen once. The sample taken for sequencing was peripheral blood. The receptors stem from a human donor in a cohort sampled during active COVID-19. Both conserved end residues are part of each CDR3. D genes are given only for firm matches. Clone size is shown for a subset of rows, as once, few, many or a class of expanded clone.

V gene: TRBV5-1
clone size: -
D gene: TRBD1
J gene: TRBJ2-7
CDR3 DNA: TGCGCCAGCAGCTTGGGGGGGACAGGACAATACGAGCAGTACTTC
CDR3 protein: CASSLGGTGQYEQYF

V gene: TRBV3-1/TRBV3-2
clone size: -
D gene: TRBD2
J gene: TRBJ2-1
CDR3 DNA: TGTGCCAGCAGCCAACTAGCGGGAGCTTACAATGAGCAGTTCTTC
CDR3 protein: CASSQLAGAYNEQFF

V gene: TRBV3-1/TRBV3-2
clone size: -
D gene: -
J gene: TRBJ2-7
CDR3 DNA: TGTGCCAGCAGCCAGCAGGGGAGCTCCTACGAGCAGTACTTC
CDR3 protein: CASSQQGSSYEQYF

V gene: TRBV9
clone size: -
D gene: TRBD1
J gene: TRBJ1-1
CDR3 DNA: TGTGCCAGCAGCCGGGACAGGGTCCTCACTGAAGCTTTCTTT
CDR3 protein: CASSRDRVLTEAFF

V gene: TRBV3-1/TRBV3-2
clone size: -
D gene: TRBD1
J gene: TRBJ1-4
CDR3 DNA: TGTGCCAGCAGTACCAATCAGGGGGCTCTGGCTAATGAAAAACTGTTTTTT
CDR3 protein: CASSTNQGALANEKLFF

V gene: TRBV7-2
clone size: -
D gene: TRBD2
J gene: TRBJ2-3
CDR3 DNA: TGTGCCAGCAGCTGGGAGACTAGCGAGTCAGATACGCAGTATTTT
CDR3 protein: CASSWETSESDTQYF

V gene: TRBV18
clone size: -
D gene: -
J gene: TRBJ2-1
CDR3 DNA: TGTGCCAGCTCACCGCTAACAGTTAGTGAGCAGTTCTTC
CDR3 protein: CASSPLTVSEQFF

V gene: TRBV6-1
clone size: once
D gene: -
J gene: TRBJ2-3
CDR3 DNA: TGTGCCAGCAGTGAAACACAGGGAGCAGATACGCAGTATTTT
CDR3 protein: CASSETQGADTQYF

V gene: TRBV6-2/TRBV6-3
clone size: -
D gene: TRBD1
J gene: TRBJ2-7
CDR3 DNA: TGTGCCAGCAGTTACGCAGGGGGCAGCTACGAGCAGTACTTC
CDR3 protein: CASSYAGGSYEQYF

V gene: TRBV5-1
clone size: -
D gene: TRBD2
J gene: TRBJ2-3
CDR3 DNA: TGCGCCAGCAGCTTGGGGGGACTAGCGGGTCCCAGCACAGATACGCAGTATTTT
CDR3 protein: CASSLGGLAGPSTDTQYF

V gene: TRBV7-9
clone size: -
D gene: TRBD2
J gene: TRBJ2-3
CDR3 DNA: TGTGCCAGCAGCTTACGCGCGGGGGGGCCGGTTAGTACGCAGTATTTT
CDR3 protein: CASSLRAGGPVSTQYF

V gene: TRBV7-3
clone size: once
D gene: -
J gene: TRBJ2-1
CDR3 DNA: TGTGCCAGCAGCTTTAGCGGGCGGGGGCGCAATGAGCAGTTCTTC
CDR3 protein: CASSFSGRGRNEQFF

V gene: TRBV5-5
clone size: -
D gene: TRBD1
J gene: TRBJ1-3
CDR3 DNA: TGTGCCAGCAGCCCCGGACAGGGGGCTCTGGAAAACACCATATATTTT
CDR3 protein: CASSPGQGALENTIYF

V gene: TRBV11-2
clone size: -
D gene: TRBD1
J gene: TRBJ1-5
CDR3 DNA: TGTGCCAGCAGCCCGGGGACAGTATATAGCAATCAGCCCCAGCATTTT
CDR3 protein: CASSPGTVYSNQPQHF

V gene: TRBV21-1
clone size: -
D gene: -
J gene: TRBJ1-4
CDR3 DNA: TGTGCCAGCAGCAAAGCATGGAGGACAGGGGAAAAACTGTTTTTT
CDR3 protein: CASSKAWRTGEKLFF

V gene: TRBV9
clone size: -
D gene: -
J gene: TRBJ2-2
CDR3 DNA: TGTGCCAGCACCGGAGGGGTCGTGCAGGGAGCAACCGGGGAGCTGTTTTTT
CDR3 protein: CASTGGVVQGATGELFF

V gene: TRBV6-5
clone size: once
D gene: -
J gene: TRBJ2-7
CDR3 DNA: TGTGCCAGCAGTTATCTACCCACAGGTTCCGAGCAGTACTTC
CDR3 protein: CASSYLPTGSEQYF

V gene: TRBV2
clone size: -
D gene: -
J gene: TRBJ1-1
CDR3 DNA: TGTGCCAGCACCAGATCAAACACTGAAGCTTTCTTT
CDR3 protein: CASTRSNTEAFF

V gene: TRBV5-6
clone size: -
D gene: -
J gene: TRBJ1-3
CDR3 DNA: TGTGCCAGCAGCAATCGCAGGGGTTACTCTGGAAACACCATATATTTT
CDR3 protein: CASSNRRGYSGNTIYF

V gene: TRBV6-1
clone size: -
D gene: TRBD1
J gene: TRBJ2-7
CDR3 DNA: TGTGCCAGCAGTGAAGAGAGGGACAGGGCAGTCCACGAGCAGTACTTC
CDR3 protein: CASSEERDRAVHEQYF

V gene: TRBV18
clone size: -
D gene: TRBD1
J gene: TRBJ1-3
CDR3 DNA: TGTGCCAGCTCACCACTTACAGGGGGGCTAGCCGGAAACACCATATATTTT
CDR3 protein: CASSPLTGGLAGNTIYF

V gene: TRBV5-4
clone size: -
D gene: TRBD1
J gene: TRBJ1-2
CDR3 DNA: TGTGCCAGCAGCATCGGGACAGGGGATTCCAACTATGGCTACACCTTC
CDR3 protein: CASSIGTGDSNYGYTF

V gene: TRBV6-2/TRBV6-3
clone size: -
D gene: -
J gene: TRBJ1-5
CDR3 DNA: TGTGCCAGCAGTTACAACCGAGGCCTGGGCAATCAGCCCCAGCATTTT
CDR3 protein: CASSYNRGLGNQPQHF

V gene: TRBV5-1
clone size: -
D gene: TRBD1
J gene: TRBJ2-7
CDR3 DNA: TGCGCCAGCAGTTACCGGACAGGGGGAGTCTACGAGCAGTACTTC
CDR3 protein: CASSYRTGGVYEQYF

V gene: TRBV18
clone size: -
D gene: TRBD2
J gene: TRBJ2-1
CDR3 DNA: TGTGCCAGCTCACCGACTAGCGGGGGAGGTAATGAGCAGTTCTTC
CDR3 protein: CASSPTSGGGNEQFF

V gene: TRBV4-1
clone size: few
D gene: -
J gene: TRBJ1-6
CDR3 DNA: TGCGCCAGCAGCCAAGATCGGCGACTACAGAATTCACCCCTCCACTTT
CDR3 protein: CASSQDRRLQNSPLHF

V gene: TRBV3-1/TRBV3-2
clone size: -
D gene: TRBD2
J gene: TRBJ2-3
CDR3 DNA: TGTGCCACGGGGGGGTTCACAGATACGCAGTATTTT
CDR3 protein: CATGGFTDTQYF

V gene: TRBV3-1/TRBV3-2
clone size: -
D gene: -
J gene: TRBJ2-2
CDR3 DNA: TGTGCCAGCAGCCACAGAACCGCGAACACCGGGGAGCTGTTTTTT
CDR3 protein: CASSHRTANTGELFF

V gene: TRBV6-5
clone size: -
D gene: -
J gene: TRBJ1-6
CDR3 DNA: TGTGCCAGCAGCCGGGGGGCCGGCGATAATTCACCCCTCCACTTT
CDR3 protein: CASSRGAGDNSPLHF

V gene: TRBV2
clone size: few
D gene: TRBD1
J gene: TRBJ1-6
CDR3 DNA: TGTGCCAGCAGACCCGGGACAGGGAGCGATTCACCCCTCCACTTT
CDR3 protein: CASRPGTGSDSPLHF

V gene: TRBV6-6
clone size: -
D gene: -
J gene: TRBJ2-5
CDR3 DNA: TGTGCCAGCAGTACCCAGGGGGGTCAGGGGACCCAGTACTTC
CDR3 protein: CASSTQGGQGTQYF

V gene: TRBV6-5
clone size: -
D gene: TRBD2
J gene: TRBJ2-3
CDR3 DNA: TGTGCCAGCAGTACGACTAGCGGGGGGACAGATACGCAGTATTTT
CDR3 protein: CASSTTSGGTDTQYF

V gene: TRBV15
clone size: -
D gene: -
J gene: TRBJ1-1
CDR3 DNA: TGTGCCACCAGCAGAGATCGGGCAGGGAAAGCTTTCTTT
CDR3 protein: CATSRDRAGKAFF

V gene: TRBV11-2
clone size: once
D gene: TRBD2
J gene: TRBJ2-7
CDR3 DNA: TGTGCCAGCAGCTTAGTAAGCGGGGGGGACTACGAGCAGTACTTC
CDR3 protein: CASSLVSGGDYEQYF

V gene: TRBV27
clone size: -
D gene: TRBD1
J gene: TRBJ1-1
CDR3 DNA: TGTGCCAGCAGTACAGGGGTTAACACTGAAGCTTTCTTT
CDR3 protein: CASSTGVNTEAFF

V gene: TRBV5-1
clone size: -
D gene: -
J gene: TRBJ1-1
CDR3 DNA: TGCGCCAGCAGGATTTCGGGAGGGGGGAGCACTGAAGCTTTCTTT
CDR3 protein: CASRISGGGSTEAFF

V gene: TRBV19
clone size: -
D gene: -
J gene: TRBJ2-7
CDR3 DNA: TGTGCCAGTAGACAGGCGGGGGAGCAGTACTTC
CDR3 protein: CASRQAGEQYF

V gene: TRBV3-1/TRBV3-2
clone size: -
D gene: TRBD1
J gene: TRBJ2-1
CDR3 DNA: TGTGCCAGCAGCCCCGGGACAGGTCTTTACAATGAGCAGTTCTTC
CDR3 protein: CASSPGTGLYNEQFF

V gene: TRBV5-5
clone size: -
D gene: TRBD2
J gene: TRBJ2-2
CDR3 DNA: TGTGCCAGCAGCGTTGGACTAGCAGCGAACACCGGGGAGCTGTTTTTT
CDR3 protein: CASSVGLAANTGELFF

V gene: TRBV12-5
clone size: -
D gene: TRBD1
J gene: TRBJ1-2
CDR3 DNA: TGTGCTAGTGGTACACCCCAGGGGGCGTCTCATGGCTACACCTTC
CDR3 protein: CASGTPQGASHGYTF

V gene: TRBV5-4
clone size: -
D gene: TRBD2
J gene: TRBJ2-5
CDR3 DNA: TGTGCCAGCAGCTTGGGCGTGGCTAGCGGGAGGGAGACCCAGTACTTC
CDR3 protein: CASSLGVASGRETQYF

V gene: TRBV19
clone size: few
D gene: TRBD1
J gene: TRBJ1-6
CDR3 DNA: TGTGCCAGTAGTTCCGGGACAGGGGGATCACCCCTCCACTTT
CDR3 protein: CASSSGTGGSPLHF

V gene: TRBV7-3
clone size: -
D gene: TRBD2
J gene: TRBJ2-2
CDR3 DNA: TGTGCCAGCAGCAACCCCAGCCCCGGGGGGGCCGGGGAGCTGTTTTTT
CDR3 protein: CASSNPSPGGAGELFF

V gene: TRBV30
clone size: -
D gene: -
J gene: TRBJ1-5
CDR3 DNA: TGTGCCTGGAGTGTACGTTTTACAGGGTGGGGTCAGCCCCAGCATTTT
CDR3 protein: CAWSVRFTGWGQPQHF

V gene: TRBV5-1
clone size: -
D gene: -
J gene: TRBJ2-7
CDR3 DNA: TGCGCCAGCAGCTACCAGACTGCCTCCCCCTACGAGCAGTACTTC
CDR3 protein: CASSYQTASPYEQYF

V gene: TRBV5-5
clone size: -
D gene: TRBD2
J gene: TRBJ2-2
CDR3 DNA: TGTGCCAGCAGACGACGGACTAGCGGGGAGTACACCGGGGAGCTGTTTTTT
CDR3 protein: CASRRRTSGEYTGELFF

V gene: TRBV19
clone size: -
D gene: -
J gene: TRBJ1-3
CDR3 DNA: TGTGCCAGTAGTATCCCGGGACAAGTTTCGTTCGGTTCCTCTGGAAACACCATATATTTT
CDR3 protein: CASSIPGQVSFGSSGNTIYF

V gene: TRBV4-2
clone size: -
D gene: TRBD2
J gene: TRBJ2-5
CDR3 DNA: TGTGCCAGCAGCCCTGAACTAGCGGGGGTCCCCTCGCACTTC
CDR3 protein: CASSPELAGVPSHF

V gene: TRBV7-9
clone size: few
D gene: -
J gene: TRBJ2-3
CDR3 DNA: TGTGCCAGCAGCTTATCTATCTTAGATACGCAGTATTTT
CDR3 protein: CASSLSILDTQYF

V gene: TRBV7-6
clone size: -
D gene: TRBD1
J gene: TRBJ2-5
CDR3 DNA: TGTGCCAGCACCCAAACCGGGACAGGGCAGACCCAGTACTTC
CDR3 protein: CASTQTGTGQTQYF

V gene: TRBV6-5
clone size: -
D gene: -
J gene: TRBJ1-2
CDR3 DNA: TGTGCCAGCAGCCTAGGGGACACCAGTTATGGCTACACCTTC
CDR3 protein: CASSLGDTSYGYTF

V gene: TRBV5-1
clone size: once
D gene: TRBD1
J gene: TRBJ1-4
CDR3 DNA: TGCGCCAGCAGGAACGGGACAGCGGCAACTAATGAAAAACTGTTTTTT
CDR3 protein: CASRNGTAATNEKLFF

V gene: TRBV6-1
clone size: once
D gene: TRBD1
J gene: TRBJ1-6
CDR3 DNA: TGTGCCAGCAGTGAAGCGCTCAGGGGGCTCAATCCGAGCCACTTT
CDR3 protein: CASSEALRGLNPSHF

V gene: TRBV12-3/TRBV12-4
clone size: -
D gene: TRBD2
J gene: TRBJ2-5
CDR3 DNA: TGTGCCAGCAGTTTAGATACGGGGGGGACCCAGTACTTC
CDR3 protein: CASSLDTGGTQYF

V gene: TRBV5-4
clone size: once
D gene: -
J gene: TRBJ1-2
CDR3 DNA: TGTGCCAGCAGCTTGGTTTACCCAGGGATGGGTGGCTACACCTTC
CDR3 protein: CASSLVYPGMGGYTF

V gene: TRBV7-7
clone size: -
D gene: -
J gene: TRBJ1-2
CDR3 DNA: TGTGCCAGCAGCCAAGCGGGGGCGGGAGTAGATCATGATGGCTACACCTTC
CDR3 protein: CASSQAGAGVDHDGYTF

V gene: TRBV7-9
clone size: -
D gene: TRBD2
J gene: TRBJ2-7
CDR3 DNA: TGTGCCAGCAGCCCGCGGGAGGGACCCTACGAGCAGTACTTC
CDR3 protein: CASSPREGPYEQYF